The rows below give T cell receptor beta chains drawn from one sample of a study of cytomegalovirus exposure and HLA in healthy donors. Repertoires were generated with immunoSEQ multiplex PCR, while TCRdb's copy carries only in-frame clones and drops some. Of some 130,000 clones detected, roughly two thirds appear once; the ten largest clones hold 1.5% to 2%. Input material: PBMCs. These receptors originate from a man aged 30 to 39 in good health and CMV-seropositive. CDR3s leave out the opening cysteine and the closing phenylalanine or tryptophan. The order of the fields is D gene, V gene, CDR3 protein. D genes are given only for firm matches.

NA	TRBV5-1	ASSRGLPGYEQY
TRBD1	TRBV2	ATDRGGNEQF
NA	TRBV7-9	ASRYRVRNEQF
TRBD2	TRBV15	ATSLQRGSSYEQY
NA	TRBV19	ASSILGGSGANVLT
NA	TRBV28	ASIAPKGHTDTQY
NA	TRBV20-1	SADRETQY
TRBD2	TRBV7-7	ASSATSGRATEQF
TRBD2	TRBV4-1	ASRSLAGGPQETQY
NA	TRBV4-3	ASSQDWGDYEQY
NA	TRBV19	ASSRGLRVEKLF
NA	TRBV6-6	ASSYSGASYEQY
NA	TRBV5-4	ASSLGQSYGYT
TRBD1	TRBV27	ASSPTGGIYGYT
NA	TRBV21-1	ASSDGHWRGNGYT